A single sample gave rise to the 14 T cell receptor beta chains below, sequenced in a study of CD8 T cells in Susac syndrome. RNA was extracted with the RNeasy kit, and a quantity of roughly 0.45 to 1 ug was reverse transcribed using random hexamers. One entry per CDR3 protein results from TCRdb running MiXCR on the immunoSEQ multiplex PCR reads. The table shows around 160,000 distinct CDR3 sequences, with about 95% occurring only once. The sequencing sample was made of CD4+ T cells from PBMCs. The receptors here all came from a human donor in good health.

This chain joins TRBV29-1 and TRBJ2-1; TRBD2 matches at 11 bases. Germline V CDR1 and CDR2: SQVTM, ANQGSEA. The CDR3 loop spans 12 amino acids. Trimming removed 7 bases from V and 8 bases from J; junction bases left unmatched: 4. The CDR3 sequence: CSASGGPHEQFF. The DNA of the CDR3 is TGCAGCGCTAGCGGGGGGCCGCATGAGCAGTTCTTC.

The chain links TRBV12-3 or TRBV12-4 to TRBJ1-5; D gene unclear. V was cut by 2 bases and J by 1 base, with 9 bases left in between. This CDR3 is built from 15 residues. CDR3 region: CASSLSGMSNQPQHF. The CDR3 bases are TGTGCCAGCAGTTTATCGGGTATGAGCAATCAGCCCCAGCATTTT.

This chain joins TRBV21-1 and TRBJ2-7. TRBV21-1 constitutes a pseudogene. The CDR3 totals 14 residues. CDR3: CASSKVSLLYEQYF. The CDR3 DNA reads TGTGCCAGCAGCAAAGTGAGTCTCCTCTACGAGCAGTACTTC.

This clonotype has just one count. The rearrangement uses TRBV4-3 and TRBJ2-5, with 8 positions matching TRBD1. Germline CDR1 is LGHNA and CDR2 is YSLEER. V lost 0 bases, J lost 2 bases, and 2 bases stayed unmatched. This CDR3 spans 15 amino acids. CDR3 DNA sequence: TGCGCCAGCAGCCAAGAGAACAGGGGGCAAGAGACCCAGTACTTC. Its protein is CASSQENRGQETQYF.

The chain carries TRBV24-1 and TRBJ2-1; D remains unclear. Germline V gene sequence: CDR1 KGHDR, CDR2 SFDVKD. Trimming removed 3 bases from V and 8 bases from J, with 10 bases in between. The CDR3 is made up of 13 amino acids. The CDR3 DNA follows: TGTGCCACCAGTGATCTGGGGTCCGATGAGCAGTTCTTC. Its translation is CATSDLGSDEQFF.

The rearrangement links TRBV30 to TRBJ1-6, with D possibly being TRBD1 (5 bases). Trimming took off 0 bases at V and 10 bases at J, with 16 bases between the two ends. CDR1 is GTSNPN and CDR2 is SVGIG in the germline V gene (reference sequence). The CDR3 has 15 amino acids. CDR3 region: CAWSVTGATNSPLHF. The CDR3 nucleotides read TGTGCCTGGAGTGTCACCGGGGCGACAAACTCACCCCTCCACTTT.

The chain employs TRBV25-1 and TRBJ1-6; D remains unclear. CDR3 length equals 14 residues. Germline CDR1 MGHDK, CDR2 SYGVNS. Deletions cut 5 bases from V and 4 bases from J, with 9 bases between. The chain's CDR3 is CASSPTAYNSPLHF. The DNA of the CDR3 is TGTGCCAGCAGTCCTACAGCTTATAATTCACCCCTCCACTTT.

This chain uses TRBV7-2 with TRBJ2-3, with unresolved D. V was clipped by 0 bases and J by 4 bases, with 8 bases between them. The CDR3 length is 14 residues. Germline V gene data show CDR1 as SGHTA and CDR2 as FQGNSA. DNA of the CDR3: TGTGCCAGCAGCTTAGCTATTGGGGCAGATACGCAGTATTTT. Its protein is CASSLAIGADTQYF.

This clonotype was seen a single time. The J gene is TRBJ2-3, the V gene TRBV5-1; TRBD2 agrees at 7 bases. In germline, CDR1 is SGHRS, CDR2 YFSETQ. J lost 7 bases, V lost 4 bases, and 6 bases had no gene match. This CDR3 has 13 amino acids. The CDR3 coding sequence is TGCGCCAGCAGCCCGGGACTATCCAATACGCAGTATTTT. This encodes CASSPGLSNTQYF.

The table lists this clonotype with a few counts. This chain uses TRBV20-1 with TRBJ2-5; TRBD1 might be the D (6 bases). Trimming cost V 6 bases and J 5 bases, with 16 bases left between them. This CDR3 spans 13 amino acids. Germline-derived CDR1 and CDR2 are DFQATT and SNEGSKA (reference sequence). Here the CDR3 reads CSAVQGRGETQYF. CDR3 sequence (DNA): TGCAGTGCCGTCCAGGGGCGAGGGGAGACCCAGTACTTC.

The chain uses TRBV4-2 and TRBJ1-2; the D gene is possibly TRBD1 (5 bases). The CDR3 loop spans 13 amino acids. V lost 4 bases and J 8 bases, leaving 14 bases between the germline ends. Germline values: CDR1 LGHNA, CDR2 YNFKEQ. Here the CDR3 DNA reads TGTGCCAGCAGCCTGAGAGGGGATGACGGCTACACCTTC. This gives the protein CASSLRGDDGYTF.

The chain carries TRBV9 and TRBJ1-2; 8 bases are a match to TRBD1. The CDR3 length is 13 residues. J lost 4 bases, V lost 4 bases, and 3 bases had no gene match. The germline CDR1 and CDR2 sequences are SGDLS and YYNGEE. CDR3 loop: CASSSGGSYGYTF. CDR3 coding DNA: TGTGCCAGCAGCTCAGGGGGCAGCTATGGCTACACCTTC.

The gene calls are TRBV29-1 and TRBJ2-3, with D uncertain. Germline CDR1 is SQVTM and CDR2 is ANQGSEA. The CDR3 contains 13 residues. Trimming pared 4 bases from V and 2 bases from J, leaving 10 bases between. This CDR3 reads CSVGSQYTDTQYF. Written as DNA, the CDR3 is TGCAGCGTTGGGTCGCAGTACACAGATACGCAGTATTTT.

In nucleotides, the CDR3 is TGTGCCAGCAGCCCAATAGCGGGGGGGTACAATGAGCAGTTCTTC. Translation gives CASSPIAGGYNEQFF. The chain joins TRBV9 to TRBJ2-1; 11 positions agree with TRBD2. Trimming at V came to 4 bases and at J to 4 bases, leaving 4 bases not matched to a gene. The germline V gene encodes CDR1 SGDLS and CDR2 YYNGEE. The CDR3 totals 15 residues. The whole variable domain, remainder taken from reference TRBV9 and TRBJ2-1, is DSGVTQTPKHLITATGQRVTLRCSPRSGDLSVYWYQQSLDQGLQFLIQYYNGEERAKGNILERFSAQQFPDLHSELNLSSLELGDSALYFCASSPIAGGYNEQFFGPGTRLTVL.